These 18 T cell receptor beta chains came from one sample sequenced in a study of PD-1 blockade in classical Hodgkin lymphoma. Here immunoSEQ multiplex PCR was the method, and the copy in TCRdb shows in-frame clones only, minus some. The sample records about 14,000 clones, 80% to 90% being singletons. Time point here: cycle 4 day 1 (C4D1), after 6 weeks of nivolumab. Following autologous stem cell transplantation, relapse occurred in every patient, and exposure to brentuximab vedotin varied. The sample was peripheral blood mononuclear cells (PBMCs), taken before the fourth cycle of nivolumab. These receptors all come from a human donor with classical Hodgkin lymphoma.

By frequency in the sample, this clone is medium-sized. The chain employs TRBV7-9 and TRBJ2-7; D uncertain. Germline V gene data show CDR1 as SEHNR and CDR2 as FQNEAQ (reference sequence). The CDR3 runs to 10 residues. Trimming removed 5 bases from V and 5 bases from J, with 4 bases in between. Written as DNA, the CDR3 is TGTGCCAGCAGCGGTAACGAGCAGTACTTC. Translating it yields CASSGNEQYF. The complete variable domain, with remaining parts taken from reference TRBV7-9 and TRBJ2-7, reads DTGVSQNPRHKITKRGQNVTFRCDPISEHNRLYWYRQTLGQGPEFLTYFQNEAQLEKSRLLSDRFSAERPKGSFSTLEIQRTEQGDSAMYLCASSGNEQYFGPGTRLTVT.

J is TRBJ2-2 and V is TRBV19; D remains ambiguous. CDR3 length: 16 residues. Trimming stripped 5 bases from V and 1 base from J, with 14 bases between. From germline, CDR1 is LNHDA and CDR2 SQIVND (reference sequence). CDR3 sequence: CASSGNWDLNTGELFF. The CDR3 DNA follows: TGTGCCAGTAGTGGAAACTGGGATCTGAACACCGGGGAGCTGTTTTTT.

The chain uses TRBV5-4 and TRBJ2-3; D might be TRBD1 or TRBD2, each matching 6 bases. Germline V gives CDR1 SGHNT, CDR2 YYREEE (reference sequence). This CDR3 has 15 amino acids. Trimming removed 4 bases from V and 0 bases from J, with 12 bases in between. The CDR3 coding sequence is TGTGCCAGCAGCCGACGGGGGCCGAGCACAGATACGCAGTATTTT. It translates to CASSRRGPSTDTQYF.

The chain couples TRBV4-2 to TRBJ2-7, with a weak D call TRBD2 (6 bases). The V end was cut by 5 bases, the J end by 0 bases, with 14 bases between. The germline gives CDR1 LGHNA, CDR2 YNFKEQ. CDR3 length equals 15 residues. The CDR3 DNA reads as TGTGCCAGCAGCTCCCTTGCGGGGAACTCCTACGAGCAGTACTTC. Its protein is CASSSLAGNSYEQYF.

This clone was seen only a few times. Other DNA sequences within the sample encode an identical CDR3. The rearrangement links TRBV6-5 to TRBJ1-1, with TRBD1 matching 7 bases. After removal of 6 bases from V and 0 bases from J, the junction contained 4 bases not matched to a gene. CDR3 length: 14 amino acids. Germline V gene lookup returns CDR1 MNHEY and CDR2 SVGAGI. CDR3 sequence (DNA): TGTGCCAGCAGCCCGACAGGGATGAACACTGAAGCTTTCTTT. Its protein is CASSPTGMNTEAFF.

V gene TRBV4-3 combines with J gene TRBJ1-4, with a possible D match to TRBD1 (5 bases). The CDR3 is made up of 17 amino acids. The V end lost 2 bases, the J end lost 7 bases, and 20 bases lay between the germline ends. Germline loops: CDR1 LGHNA, CDR2 YSLEER. The CDR3 bases are TGCGCCAGCAGCCAAAAGCCGATCGGGGGTTCCGGTGAAAAACTGTTTTTT. This gives the protein CASSQKPIGGSGEKLFF.

This clone was seen a single time. The chain is built from TRBV4-1 and TRBJ1-1; weak D call: TRBD1 (5 bases). V was trimmed by 1 base and J by 6 bases, leaving 15 bases between them. Germline V gene lookup returns CDR1 MGHRA and CDR2 YSYEKL. There are 15 residues in the CDR3. The CDR3 bases are TGCGCCAGCAGCCAAGCCGATAGGGACGTAGCTGAAGCTTTCTTT. Translation gives CASSQADRDVAEAFF.

This clone was seen a single time. For the CDR3, the DNA is TGTGCCAGCAGCGTAGAATTACGGGCAGGCTATGGCTACACCTTC. Translated, it gives CASSVELRAGYGYTF. The chain couples TRBV9 to TRBJ1-2; D ambiguous. Germline V gene sequence: CDR1 SGDLS, CDR2 YYNGEE. The V end lost 0 bases, the J end lost 4 bases, and 13 bases lay between the germline ends. The CDR3 covers 15 residues.

The J gene is TRBJ2-2, the V gene TRBV9; D ambiguous. Germline V gene sequence: CDR1 SGDLS, CDR2 YYNGEE. The CDR3 runs to 13 residues. Trimming took off 1 base at V and 6 bases at J, with 7 bases between the two ends. The CDR3 spells CASSVPPPGELFF. The CDR3 DNA is TGTGCCAGCAGCGTACCCCCCCCCGGGGAGCTGTTTTTT.

V usage is TRBV2 and J usage is TRBJ1-1; D ambiguous. V was trimmed by 7 bases and J by 5 bases, leaving 20 bases between them. CDR1 and CDR2 from the germline V gene are SNHLY and FYNNEI. This CDR3 region has 15 residues. Here the CDR3 DNA reads TGTGCCAGCATTTCGGGCCGCGGGTCGGAGACTGAAGCTTTCTTT. Amino acid sequence: CASISGRGSETEAFF.

The gene calls are TRBV7-3 and TRBJ2-1, with 9 bases identical to TRBD2. The germline gives CDR1 SGHTA, CDR2 FQGTGA. The CDR3 loop spans 15 amino acids. After removal of 8 bases from V and 4 bases from J, the junction contained 9 bases not matched to a gene. CDR3 DNA: TGTGCCAGCTCCCTTAGCGGGGGCCCTTACAATGAGCAGTTCTTC. It encodes CASSLSGGPYNEQFF.

The V gene is TRBV5-8, the J gene TRBJ2-7; 8 bases map to TRBD1. The CDR3 extends over 15 amino acids. V lost 6 bases, J lost 3 bases, and 11 bases stayed unmatched. Germline V gives CDR1 SGHTS, CDR2 YDEGEE. The CDR3 nucleotides are TGTGCCAGCATGCGCAGGGGGCGCGGCCTCTACGAGCAGTACTTC. Residues: CASMRRGRGLYEQYF.

The rearrangement joins TRBV6-8 to TRBJ2-2; no clear D gene. Trimming took 2 bases from V and 0 from J, leaving 4 bases between them. Germline V gives CDR1 MNHGY, CDR2 SAAAGT. The CDR3 sequence is 14 residues long. CDR3 loop: CASSYPANTGELFF. The CDR3 coding sequence is TGTGCCAGCAGTTACCCCGCGAACACCGGGGAGCTGTTTTTT.

This chain uses TRBV9 with TRBJ1-1; perhaps TRBD1 as D (6 bases). V lost 3 bases, J lost 0 bases, and 12 bases lay in between. The CDR3 is made up of 15 amino acids. Germline-derived CDR1 and CDR2 are SGDLS and YYNGEE. Here the CDR3 reads CASSETGSLNTEAFF. In DNA form, the CDR3 reads TGTGCCAGCAGCGAAACAGGGAGTTTGAACACTGAAGCTTTCTTT.

The chain couples TRBV2 to TRBJ1-3, with a tentative D call TRBD1 (5 bases). Germline values: CDR1 SNHLY, CDR2 FYNNEI. CDR3 size: 15 residues. The V end lost 3 bases, the J end lost 3 bases, and 12 bases lay between the germline ends. This CDR3 reads CASSDQGAIGNTIYF. CDR3 nucleotides: TGTGCCAGCAGTGATCAGGGAGCTATTGGAAACACCATATATTTT.

This clone was counted once. The chain couples TRBV7-9 to TRBJ1-2; maybe TRBD1 (5 bases). This CDR3 has 16 amino acids. Deletions cut 5 bases from V and 0 bases from J, with 16 bases between. CDR1 is SEHNR, CDR2 FQNEAQ, per germline (reference sequence). The CDR3 spells CASSDPGTAANYGYTF. The CDR3 nucleotides are TGTGCCAGCAGCGACCCTGGGACGGCGGCTAACTATGGCTACACCTTC.

The chain links TRBV7-6 to TRBJ2-1, with 7 bases lining up with TRBD2. Unmatched junction bases numbered 6, after V lost 1 base and J lost 9 bases. Looked up from germline, CDR1 is SGHVS and CDR2 is FNYEAQ. The CDR3 has 14 amino acids. CDR3 sequence: CASSLGGGTREQFF. CDR3 in DNA: TGTGCCAGCAGCTTAGGGGGAGGGACGCGTGAGCAGTTCTTC.

In this sample, this clone turned up a few times. This chain connects TRBV6-5 to TRBJ2-1; D gene ambiguous. The CDR3 has 16 residues. Germline values: CDR1 MNHEY, CDR2 SVGAGI. Trimming removed 0 bases at V and 5 bases at J, with 14 bases between. CDR3 in DNA: TGTGCCAGCAGTTACTCGATCTGGGGTAAGGACAATGAGCAGTTCTTC. It yields the protein CASSYSIWGKDNEQFF.